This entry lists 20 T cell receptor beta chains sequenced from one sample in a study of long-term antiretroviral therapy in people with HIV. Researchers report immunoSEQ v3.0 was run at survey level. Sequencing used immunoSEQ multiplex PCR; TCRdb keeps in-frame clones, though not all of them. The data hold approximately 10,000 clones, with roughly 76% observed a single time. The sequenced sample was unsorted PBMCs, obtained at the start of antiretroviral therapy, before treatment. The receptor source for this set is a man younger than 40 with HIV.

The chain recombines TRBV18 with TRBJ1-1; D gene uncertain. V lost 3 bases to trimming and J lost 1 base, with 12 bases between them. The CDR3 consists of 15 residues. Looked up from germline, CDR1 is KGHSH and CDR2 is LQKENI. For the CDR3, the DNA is TGTGCCAGCTCACCCCCTAGGGCAACGAACACTGAAGCTTTCTTT. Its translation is CASSPPRATNTEAFF.

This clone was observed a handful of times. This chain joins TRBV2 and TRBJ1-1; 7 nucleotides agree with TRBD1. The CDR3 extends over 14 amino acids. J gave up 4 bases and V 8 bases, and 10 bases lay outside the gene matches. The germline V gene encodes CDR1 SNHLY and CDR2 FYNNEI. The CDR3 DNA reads TGTGCCAGCGGAGAACAGGGGCCGGGCACTGAAGCTTTCTTT. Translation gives CASGEQGPGTEAFF.

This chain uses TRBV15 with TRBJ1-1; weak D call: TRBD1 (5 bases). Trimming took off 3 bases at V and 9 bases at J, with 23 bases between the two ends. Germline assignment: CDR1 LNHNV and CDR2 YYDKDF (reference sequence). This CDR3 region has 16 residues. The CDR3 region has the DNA TGTGCCACCAGCAGCGCACTTGGTTGGGGGGGAGAGCAAGCTTTCTTT. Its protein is CATSSALGWGGEQAFF.

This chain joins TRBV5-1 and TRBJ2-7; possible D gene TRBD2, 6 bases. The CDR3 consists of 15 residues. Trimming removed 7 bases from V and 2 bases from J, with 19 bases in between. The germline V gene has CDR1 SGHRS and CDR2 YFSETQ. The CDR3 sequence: CASSLTDGSTYEQYF. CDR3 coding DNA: TGCGCCAGCTCCCTGACGGACGGGAGTACCTACGAGCAGTACTTC.

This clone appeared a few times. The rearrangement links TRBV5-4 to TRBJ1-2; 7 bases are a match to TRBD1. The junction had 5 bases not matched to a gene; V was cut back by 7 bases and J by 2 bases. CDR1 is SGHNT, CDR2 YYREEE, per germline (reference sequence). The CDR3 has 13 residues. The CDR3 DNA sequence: TGTGCCAGCGACAGGGACGGGAACTATGGCTACACCTTC. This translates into CASDRDGNYGYTF.

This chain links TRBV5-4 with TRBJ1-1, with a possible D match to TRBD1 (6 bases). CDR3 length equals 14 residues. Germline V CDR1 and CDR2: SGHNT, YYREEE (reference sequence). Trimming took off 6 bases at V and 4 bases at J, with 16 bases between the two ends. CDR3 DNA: TGTGCCAGCATCCCTCAGGGGAGGTCCACTGAAGCTTTCTTT. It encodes CASIPQGRSTEAFF.

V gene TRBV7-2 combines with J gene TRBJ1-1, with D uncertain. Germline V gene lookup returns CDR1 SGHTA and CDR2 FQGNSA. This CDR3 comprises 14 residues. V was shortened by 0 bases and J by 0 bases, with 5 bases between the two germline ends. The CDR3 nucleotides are TGTGCCAGCAGCTTAGCCCAAATGAACACTGAAGCTTTCTTT. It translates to CASSLAQMNTEAFF. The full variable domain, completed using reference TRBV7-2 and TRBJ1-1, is GAGVSQSPSNKVTEKGKDVELRCDPISGHTALYWYRQSLGQGLEFLIYFQGNSAPDKSGLPSDRFSAERTGGSVSTLTIQRTQQEDSAVYLCASSLAQMNTEAFFGQGTRLTVV.

This CDR3 is CASSDILYNSPLHF. The CDR3 DNA reads as TGTGCCAGCAGTGACATACTCTATAATTCACCCCTCCACTTT. This chain links TRBV25-1 with TRBJ1-6; the D is unclear. Trimming stripped 3 bases from V and 3 bases from J, with 6 bases between. Per germline, CDR1 MGHDK and CDR2 SYGVNS. The CDR3 loop spans 14 amino acids.

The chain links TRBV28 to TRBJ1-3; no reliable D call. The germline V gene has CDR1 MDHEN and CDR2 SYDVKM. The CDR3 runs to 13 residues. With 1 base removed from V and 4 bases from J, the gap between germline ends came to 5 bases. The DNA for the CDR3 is TGTGCCAGCAGTTTATTACAGGGAAACACCATATATTTT. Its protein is CASSLLQGNTIYF.

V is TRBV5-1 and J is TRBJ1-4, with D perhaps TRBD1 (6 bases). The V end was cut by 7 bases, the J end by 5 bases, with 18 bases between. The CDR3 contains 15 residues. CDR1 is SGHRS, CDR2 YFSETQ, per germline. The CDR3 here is CASSEVATGNEKLFF. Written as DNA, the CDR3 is TGCGCCAGCTCGGAGGTAGCAACAGGGAATGAAAAACTGTTTTTT.

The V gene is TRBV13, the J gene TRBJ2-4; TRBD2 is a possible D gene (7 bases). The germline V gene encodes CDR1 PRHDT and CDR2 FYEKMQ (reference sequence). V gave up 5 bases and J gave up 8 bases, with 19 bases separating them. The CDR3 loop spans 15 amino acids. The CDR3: CASSTGGRVSDIQYF. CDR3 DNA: TGTGCCAGCAGCACGGGGGGCCGGGTTTCTGACATTCAGTACTTC.

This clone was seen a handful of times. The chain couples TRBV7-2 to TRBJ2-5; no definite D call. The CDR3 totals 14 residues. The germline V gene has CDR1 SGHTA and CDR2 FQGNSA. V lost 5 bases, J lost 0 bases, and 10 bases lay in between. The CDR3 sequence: CASSQVRYQETQYF. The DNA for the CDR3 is TGTGCCAGCAGCCAAGTCCGGTACCAAGAGACCCAGTACTTC. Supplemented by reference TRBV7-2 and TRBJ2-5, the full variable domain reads GAGVSQSPSNKVTEKGKDVELRCDPISGHTALYWYRQSLGQGLEFLIYFQGNSAPDKSGLPSDRFSAERTGGSVSTLTIQRTQQEDSAVYLCASSQVRYQETQYFGPGTRLLVL.

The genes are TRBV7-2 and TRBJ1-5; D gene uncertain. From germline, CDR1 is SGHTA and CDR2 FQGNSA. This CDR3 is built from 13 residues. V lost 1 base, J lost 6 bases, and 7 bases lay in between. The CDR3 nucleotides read TGTGCCAGCAGCTTAGGAGGGAGTCAGCCCCAGCATTTT. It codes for CASSLGGSQPQHF. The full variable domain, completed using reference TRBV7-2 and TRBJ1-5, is GAGVSQSPSNKVTEKGKDVELRCDPISGHTALYWYRQSLGQGLEFLIYFQGNSAPDKSGLPSDRFSAERTGGSVSTLTIQRTQQEDSAVYLCASSLGGSQPQHFGDGTRLSIL.

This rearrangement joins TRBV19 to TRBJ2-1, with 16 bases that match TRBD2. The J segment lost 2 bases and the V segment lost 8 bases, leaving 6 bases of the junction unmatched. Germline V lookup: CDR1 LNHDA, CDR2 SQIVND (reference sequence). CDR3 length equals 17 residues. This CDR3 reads CASAGTSGRGAYNEQFF. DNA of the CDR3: TGTGCCAGTGCCGGGACTAGCGGGAGGGGAGCCTACAATGAGCAGTTCTTC.

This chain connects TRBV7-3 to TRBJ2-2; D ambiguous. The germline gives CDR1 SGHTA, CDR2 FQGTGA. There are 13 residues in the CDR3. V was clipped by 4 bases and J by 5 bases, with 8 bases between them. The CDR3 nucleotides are TGTGCCAGCAGCTACGGACCGACCGGGGAGCTGTTTTTT. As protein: CASSYGPTGELFF.

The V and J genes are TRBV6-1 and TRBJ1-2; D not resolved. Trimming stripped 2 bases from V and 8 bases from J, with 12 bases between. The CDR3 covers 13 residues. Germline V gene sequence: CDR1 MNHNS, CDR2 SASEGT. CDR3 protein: CASSEQVAFGYTF. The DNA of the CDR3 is TGTGCCAGCAGTGAACAAGTAGCCTTCGGCTACACCTTC.

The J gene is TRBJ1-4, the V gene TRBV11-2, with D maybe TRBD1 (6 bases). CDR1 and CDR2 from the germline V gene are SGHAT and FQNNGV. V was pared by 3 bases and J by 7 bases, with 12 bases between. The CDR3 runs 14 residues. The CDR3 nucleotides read TGTGCCAGCAGCTTTGGGGGCGGGAGTGAAAAACTGTTTTTT. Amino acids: CASSFGGGSEKLFF.

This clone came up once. CDR3 nucleotide sequence: TGTGCCATCAGGGCTTTTACAGGGCACTCTGGAAACACCATATATTTT. Its translation: CAIRAFTGHSGNTIYF. This sequence joins TRBV10-3 and TRBJ1-3; D is perhaps TRBD1 (6 bases). V lost 6 bases and J 0 bases, leaving 15 bases between the germline ends. This CDR3 spans 16 amino acids. Looked up from germline, CDR1 is ENHRY and CDR2 is SYGVKD.

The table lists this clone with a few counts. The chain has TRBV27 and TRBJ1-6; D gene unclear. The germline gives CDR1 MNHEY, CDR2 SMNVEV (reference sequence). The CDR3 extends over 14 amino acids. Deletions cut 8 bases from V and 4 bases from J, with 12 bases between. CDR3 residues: CASGEGLYNSPLHF. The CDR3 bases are TGTGCCAGCGGAGAAGGACTGTATAATTCACCCCTCCACTTT.

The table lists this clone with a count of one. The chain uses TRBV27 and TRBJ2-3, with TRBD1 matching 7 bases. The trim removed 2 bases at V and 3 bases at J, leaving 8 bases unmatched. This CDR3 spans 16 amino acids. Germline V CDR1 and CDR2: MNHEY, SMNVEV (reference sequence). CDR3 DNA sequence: TGTGCCAGCAGTTTAAGGGGGCTAGAAGGGACAGATACGCAGTATTTT. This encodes CASSLRGLEGTDTQYF.